One and the same sample provided the 25 T cell receptor beta chains below, sequenced in a study of CD8 T cells in Susac syndrome (dated by TCRdb to the late 2010s). Library preparation was by the immunoSEQ multiplex PCR assay. RNA was extracted using the RNeasy kit, and roughly 0.5 to 1 ug of the RNA was reverse transcribed with random hexamers. TCRdb handled the public reads itself, with Q25 trimming in fastp and clone calling in MiXCR, and kept productive beta chains. Rows with a matching CDR3 protein are joined into one entry that keeps the most common DNA and genes. The sample table holds approximately 200,000 distinct CDR3 sequences, of which around 93% were seen once. The ten largest clones capture 0.082% of the sample. Input material: CD4+ T cells from PBMCs. Receptor source: a human donor with multiple sclerosis.

V and J are TRBV15 and TRBJ1-2; 7 nucleotides align to TRBD1. The V gene end was trimmed by 1 base and the J gene end by 8 bases; junction bases not matched to a gene: 4. Germline V gene sequence: CDR1 LNHNV, CDR2 YYDKDF (reference sequence). This CDR3 is 13 amino acids long. This CDR3 is CATSRGQGKGYTF. CDR3 sequence (DNA): TGTGCCACCAGCAGAGGACAGGGTAAAGGCTACACCTTC.

This chain joins TRBV29-1 and TRBJ2-1, with 7 positions matching TRBD2. Looked up from germline, CDR1 is SQVTM and CDR2 is ANQGSEA. The junction had 9 bases not matched to a gene; V was cut back by 7 bases and J by 0 bases. The length of the CDR3 is 15 residues. CDR3: CSADPGGFSYNEQFF. The CDR3 DNA is TGCAGCGCCGACCCCGGGGGGTTCTCCTACAATGAGCAGTTCTTC.

This rearrangement joins TRBV18 to TRBJ1-1; TRBD1 agrees at 7 bases. Per germline, CDR1 KGHSH and CDR2 LQKENI. The CDR3 length is 13 residues. Trimming at V came to 2 bases and at J to 8 bases, leaving 5 bases not matched to a gene. The CDR3 DNA is TGTGCCAGCTCACCATCCGGGACAGACGAAGCTTTCTTT. Translation: CASSPSGTDEAFF.

This rearrangement joins TRBV20-1 to TRBJ2-3, with 11 nucleotides matching TRBD2. Germline values: CDR1 DFQATT, CDR2 SNEGSKA (reference sequence). The CDR3 runs to 19 residues. The J segment lost 2 bases and the V segment lost 5 bases, leaving 18 bases of the junction unmatched. The CDR3 sequence is CSAGRRLAGGLIHTDTQYF. CDR3 DNA: TGCAGTGCTGGACGACGCCTAGCGGGGGGACTAATTCACACAGATACGCAGTATTTT.

The chain combines TRBV11-2 with TRBJ2-7; 7 bases match TRBD2. Trimming took 6 bases from V and 3 from J; bases not matched to a gene: 11. CDR1 and CDR2 from the germline V gene are SGHAT and FQNNGV. The CDR3 contains 15 residues. CDR3 residues: CASRALRASGYEQYF. The CDR3 DNA follows: TGTGCCAGCAGAGCTCTCCGAGCTAGCGGCTACGAGCAGTACTTC.

This sequence joins TRBV7-2 and TRBJ2-3, with 8 bases identical to TRBD2. This CDR3 contains 16 residues. Germline-derived CDR1 and CDR2 are SGHTA and FQGNSA. The V segment lost 0 bases and the J segment 2 bases; nucleotides outside the gene matches: 4. CDR3 region: CASSLAIAGPTDTQYF. In nucleotides, the CDR3 is TGTGCCAGCAGCTTAGCGATAGCGGGACCCACAGATACGCAGTATTTT.

This chain joins TRBV18 and TRBJ1-6; TRBD1 is a possible D gene (5 bases). Germline assignment: CDR1 KGHSH and CDR2 LQKENI. The CDR3 consists of 13 residues. Trimming left V 6 bases short and J 7 bases short, with 10 bases between. CDR3 nucleotide sequence: TGTGCCAGCTCGCAGAGGGACAATTCACCCCTCCACTTT. Residues: CASSQRDNSPLHF. Using reference TRBV18 and TRBJ1-6 for the parts outside the CDR3, the full variable domain is NAGVMQNPRHLVRRRGQEARLRCSPMKGHSHVYWYRQLPEEGLKFMVYLQKENIIDESGMPKERFSAEFPKEGPSILRIQQVVRGDSAAYFCASSQRDNSPLHFGNGTRLTVT.

This chain links TRBV2 with TRBJ1-1, with 12 bases identical to TRBD1. V was clipped by 6 bases and J by 0 bases; unmatched bases: 11. The CDR3 has 18 amino acids. CDR1 is SNHLY, CDR2 FYNNEI, per germline. CDR3 protein: CASRGVPGQGAMNTEAFF. CDR3 DNA: TGTGCCAGCAGGGGAGTCCCGGGACAGGGGGCGATGAACACTGAAGCTTTCTTT.

This chain links TRBV29-1 with TRBJ1-1; perhaps TRBD1 as D (5 bases). There are 14 residues in the CDR3. Trimming removed 5 bases from V and 1 base from J, with 14 bases in between. Per germline, CDR1 SQVTM and CDR2 ANQGSEA. The CDR3 sequence is CSVRGRNTNTEAFF. CDR3 coding DNA: TGCAGCGTTCGGGGCAGGAACACGAACACTGAAGCTTTCTTT.

The chain couples TRBV27 to TRBJ2-3; TRBD2 matches 8 bases. Germline CDR1 reads MNHEY; CDR2 reads SMNVEV (reference sequence). J was trimmed by 5 bases and V by 6 bases; bases with no gene match: 13. The CDR3 is 16 residues long. CDR3 nucleotides: TGTGCCAGCAGCCACCACCGCGGGGGGCGGGTAGATACGCAGTATTTT. Its translation is CASSHHRGGRVDTQYF.

This clonotype was detected only once. This rearrangement joins TRBV4-2 to TRBJ1-5; the D is unclear. The CDR3 contains 14 residues. V lost 0 bases, J lost 5 bases, and 8 bases lay in between. Germline lookup yields CDR1 LGHNA and CDR2 YNFKEQ. CDR3 in amino acids: CASSQEVSYQPQHF. In nucleotides, the CDR3 is TGTGCCAGCAGCCAAGAAGTCAGCTATCAGCCCCAGCATTTT.

The rearrangement joins TRBV3-1 to TRBJ2-3; TRBD1 aligns across 7 bases. Germline-derived CDR1 and CDR2 are LGHDT and YNNKEL (reference sequence). There are 13 residues in the CDR3. V shed 6 bases, J shed 4 bases, and the junction held 4 bases outside the gene matches. Here the CDR3 DNA reads TGTGCCAGCAGGTACAGGGGCTCAGATACGCAGTATTTT. It is translated as CASRYRGSDTQYF.

The chain has TRBV29-1 and TRBJ1-1; no clear D gene. Trimming stripped 6 bases from V and 5 bases from J, with 16 bases between. The germline V gene has CDR1 SQVTM and CDR2 ANQGSEA. The CDR3 runs to 13 residues. In DNA, the CDR3 is TGCAGCGTATCATCCACAAGTGGGACTGAAGCTTTCTTT. Translation: CSVSSTSGTEAFF.

This clonotype was found once. The chain carries TRBV6-4 and TRBJ1-2, with D hard to call. Trimming took off 6 bases at V and 11 bases at J, with 19 bases between the two ends. This CDR3 is built from 13 residues. Germline CDR1 and CDR2: MRHNA and SNTAGT. Here the CDR3 reads CASSPGEGSEYTF. The DNA of the CDR3 is TGTGCCAGCAGCCCCGGCGAAGGGAGCGAGTACACCTTC.

This clonotype was observed a few times. This sequence joins TRBV6-6 and TRBJ2-3; the match to TRBD2 covers 7 bases. Germline loops: CDR1 MNHNY, CDR2 SVGAGI (reference sequence). J lost 7 bases, V lost 8 bases, and 9 bases had no gene match. The CDR3 covers 13 residues. Written as DNA, the CDR3 is TGTGCCAGCTCTAGCGGTCGCGGGAATACGCAGTATTTT. Its translation is CASSSGRGNTQYF.

The genes are TRBV12-3 or TRBV12-4 and TRBJ1-6; 11 nucleotides agree with TRBD1. The ends lost 6 bases at V and 11 bases at J; junction bases unmatched: 3. The CDR3 loop spans 13 amino acids. This CDR3 is CASSGDRGTPLHF. DNA of the CDR3: TGTGCCAGCAGCGGGGACAGGGGGACACCCCTCCACTTT.

The CDR3 nucleotides read TGTGCCACCAGCAGAGATTCCCTAGCGGGGAATGGAAAGTTCTTC. It encodes CATSRDSLAGNGKFF. This chain uses TRBV15 with TRBJ2-1, with 9 bases aligning to TRBD2. Germline CDR1 is LNHNV and CDR2 is YYDKDF (reference sequence). The CDR3 contains 15 residues. The ends lost 0 bases at V and 14 bases at J; junction bases unmatched: 11.

The chain carries TRBV29-1 and TRBJ2-1; D is unclear. The germline CDR1 and CDR2 sequences are SQVTM and ANQGSEA. The CDR3 spans 11 residues. Trimming took 0 bases from V and 10 from J, leaving 7 bases between them. The CDR3 bases are TGCAGCGTTGAAGAAGCCACCGAGCAGTTCTTC. Encoded protein: CSVEEATEQFF.

The chain is built from TRBV2 and TRBJ2-6; D ambiguous. The CDR3 is made up of 14 amino acids. The V gene lost 7 bases and the J gene lost 1 base, with 8 bases spanning the gap. CDR1 and CDR2 from the germline V gene are SNHLY and FYNNEI. In nucleotides, the CDR3 is TGTGCCAGCAAGGGTCTTTCTGGGGCCAACGTCCTGACTTTC. This gives the protein CASKGLSGANVLTF.

The chain is built from TRBV12-3 or TRBV12-4 and TRBJ1-1; 7 positions agree with TRBD1. The CDR3 loop spans 12 amino acids. The trim removed 10 bases at V and 4 bases at J, leaving 6 bases unmatched. The CDR3 sequence: CATQGDGTEAFF. CDR3 sequence (DNA): TGTGCCACCCAGGGGGACGGCACTGAAGCTTTCTTT.

The DNA for the CDR3 is TGCAGCGTTGAACTAATATCGGGACAATTCTACGAGCAGTACTTC. Amino acid sequence: CSVELISGQFYEQYF. This sequence joins TRBV29-1 and TRBJ2-7; TRBD1 might be the D (6 bases). CDR3 size: 15 residues. V lost 2 bases, J lost 3 bases, and 17 bases lay in between. Germline V gene sequence: CDR1 SQVTM, CDR2 ANQGSEA.

This chain connects TRBV12-3 or TRBV12-4 to TRBJ2-1; D is uncertain. With 6 bases removed from V and 3 bases from J, the gap between germline ends came to 9 bases. The CDR3 spans 13 residues. CDR3: CASSRGIYNEQFF. The CDR3 DNA follows: TGTGCCAGCAGCCGTGGGATCTACAATGAGCAGTTCTTC.

The chain couples TRBV21-1 to TRBJ2-7; the table's D call TRBD1 went unverified against the DNA. TRBV21-1 has pseudogene status. The CDR3 totals 13 residues. CDR3 coding DNA: TGTGCCAGCAGCACTAAGACAGGGGGCGAGCAGTACGTC. Translating it yields CASSTKTGGEQYV.

This clonotype was seen once. This chain uses TRBV20-1 with TRBJ2-2; possible D gene TRBD2, 6 bases. This CDR3 region has 13 residues. With 6 bases removed from V and 6 bases from J, the gap between germline ends came to 14 bases. Germline loops: CDR1 DFQATT, CDR2 SNEGSKA (reference sequence). The CDR3 DNA sequence: TGCAGTGCCCCCGTGACTAGTTCCGGGGAGCTGTTTTTT. It yields the protein CSAPVTSSGELFF.

The CDR3 loop reads CASSLNLLAYEQYF. The CDR3, as DNA: TGTGCCAGCAGCCTTAATCTCCTTGCCTACGAGCAGTACTTC. The chain has TRBV3-1 and TRBJ2-7; D remains unclear. Trimming removed 4 bases at V and 2 bases at J, with 12 bases between. The length of the CDR3 is 14 residues. Looked up from germline, CDR1 is LGHDT and CDR2 is YNNKEL (reference sequence).